This TCR beta chain stems from a study of T cell responses to AZD1222 COVID-19 vaccine. Looking at the study overall: Both about-4-week and about-12-week second-dose recipients were combined. Findings of the study overall: Nearly half of spike-specific TCRs reportedly target variant regions that are unmutated in the B.1.351 and B.1.1.7 variants. Among AZD1222 vaccinees, only six or seven were seropositive at baseline.

Method: immunoSEQ multiplex PCR; TCRdb's copy keeps in-frame clones and lacks some. Among 110,000 to 150,000 clones listed, about 93% were seen once. With V trimmed by 2 bases and J by 4 bases, 2 bases remained unmatched. Germline V lookup: CDR1 LNHDA, CDR2 SQIVND (reference sequence). The CDR3 length is 14 residues. Comment on this clone: As yet, its antigen is unknown.

This clonotype originated in an adult in good health. The rearrangement uses TRBV19 and TRBJ1-5; 7 bases align to TRBD1. The starting material was peripheral blood, obtained on day 0 of AZD1222 vaccination. The CDR3 is CASSIQGVNQPQHF. CDR3 DNA: TGTGCCAGTAGTATACAGGGGGTAAATCAGCCCCAGCATTTT.